Presented here are 3 T cell receptor beta chains from one specimen sequenced in a study of shared clonotypes between healthy human individuals (dated by TCRdb to the early 2020s). The protocol used for the library was the immunoSEQ multiplex PCR assay. TCRdb stores this immuneACCESS table with in-frame sequences only. Part of the clones is absent; in the studies checked, under half of the shortfall reflects unresolved V genes, and no reason is known for the rest. The sample table holds hundreds of thousands of clones, of which around 80% were seen once. Clones ranked in the top ten supply roughly 13% of the sample. Source material: PBMCs. The receptor source for this set is a woman between 40 and 55 years old in good health. Some clones in this sample may be carry-over from other donors' samples.

At least ten counts were recorded for this clone. The chain joins TRBV10-3 to TRBJ1-1; the D is unclear. CDR1 and CDR2 (germline): ENHRY, SYGVKD. Deletions cut 4 bases from V and 6 bases from J, with 15 bases between. The CDR3 runs 14 residues. The CDR3 DNA is TGTGCCATCAGTGGACAACTACGGGAGTCTGAAGCTTTCTTT. This sequence encodes CAISGQLRESEAFF.

The rearrangement uses TRBV2 and TRBJ1-2, with TRBD1 identical over 7 bases. The CDR3 is 15 residues long. Germline loops: CDR1 SNHLY, CDR2 FYNNEI. V trimming: 3 bases; J trimming: 2 bases; junction bases outside the gene matches: 6. CDR3 nucleotides: TGTGCCAGCAGTGACTGGGACAGTAAAAACTATGGCTACACCTTC. Its translation is CASSDWDSKNYGYTF.

A remark on this clone: The junction does not match germline at one end; this may be a read error. The chain employs TRBV29-1 and TRBJ2-5; D uncertain. Germline CDR1 reads SQVTM; CDR2 reads ANQGSEA. This CDR3 spans 12 amino acids. The CDR3 coding sequence is TGCAGCTACCGCCTGATAGGAGAGACTCAGTACTTC. Amino acid sequence: CSYRLIGETQYF.